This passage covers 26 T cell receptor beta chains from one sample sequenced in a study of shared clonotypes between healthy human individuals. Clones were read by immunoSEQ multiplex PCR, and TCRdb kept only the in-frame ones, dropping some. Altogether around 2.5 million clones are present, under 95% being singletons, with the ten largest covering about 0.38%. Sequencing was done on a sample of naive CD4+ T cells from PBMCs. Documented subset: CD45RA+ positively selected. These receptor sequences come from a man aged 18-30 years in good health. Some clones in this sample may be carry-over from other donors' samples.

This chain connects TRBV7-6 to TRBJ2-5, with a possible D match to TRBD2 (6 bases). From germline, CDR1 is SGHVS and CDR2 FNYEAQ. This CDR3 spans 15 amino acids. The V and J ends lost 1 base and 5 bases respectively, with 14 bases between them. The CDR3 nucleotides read TGTGCCAGCAGCTTAGGGAGGGGTAGGAGTGAGACCCAGTACTTC. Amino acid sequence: CASSLGRGRSETQYF.

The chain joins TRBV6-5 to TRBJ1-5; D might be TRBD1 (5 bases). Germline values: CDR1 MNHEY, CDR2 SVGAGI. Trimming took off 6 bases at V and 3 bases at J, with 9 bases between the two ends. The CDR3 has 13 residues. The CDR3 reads CASRGRFNQPQHF. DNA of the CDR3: TGTGCCAGCAGGGGACGGTTCAATCAGCCCCAGCATTTT.

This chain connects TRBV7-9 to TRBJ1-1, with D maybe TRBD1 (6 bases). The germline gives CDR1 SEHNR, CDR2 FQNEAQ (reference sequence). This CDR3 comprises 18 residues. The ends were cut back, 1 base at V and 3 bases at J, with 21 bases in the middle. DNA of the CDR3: TGTGCCAGCAGCTTAGGGTTGGGGGGCCTCCGTCGTCACACTGAAGCTTTCTTT. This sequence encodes CASSLGLGGLRRHTEAFF.

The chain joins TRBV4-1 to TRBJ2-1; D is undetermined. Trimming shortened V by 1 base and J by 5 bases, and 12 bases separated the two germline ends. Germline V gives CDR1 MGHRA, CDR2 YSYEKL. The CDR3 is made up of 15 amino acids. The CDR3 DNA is TGCGCCAGCAGCCAAGGCGCTGCGGACGACAATGAGCAGTTCTTC. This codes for CASSQGAADDNEQFF.

CDR3 loop: CSASFVTEAFF. The CDR3 nucleotides are TGCAGTGCTAGTTTCGTCACTGAAGCTTTCTTT. V usage is TRBV20-1 and J usage is TRBJ1-1, with D hard to call. Germline assignment: CDR1 DFQATT and CDR2 SNEGSKA (reference sequence). Trimming took 3 bases from V and 4 from J, leaving 6 bases between them. The CDR3 loop spans 11 amino acids.

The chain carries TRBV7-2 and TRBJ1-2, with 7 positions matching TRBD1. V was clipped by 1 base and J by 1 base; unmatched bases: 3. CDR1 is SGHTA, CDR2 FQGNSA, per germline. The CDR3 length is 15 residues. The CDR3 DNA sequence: TGTGCCAGCAGCTTAGTTCAGGGGGATAACTATGGCTACACCTTC. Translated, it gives CASSLVQGDNYGYTF.

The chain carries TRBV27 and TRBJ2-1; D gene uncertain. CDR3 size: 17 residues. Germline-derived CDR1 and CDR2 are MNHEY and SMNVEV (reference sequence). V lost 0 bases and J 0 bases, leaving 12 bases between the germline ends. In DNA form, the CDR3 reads TGTGCCAGCAGTTTATCCCCTCTCCCGGACTCCTACAATGAGCAGTTCTTC. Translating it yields CASSLSPLPDSYNEQFF.

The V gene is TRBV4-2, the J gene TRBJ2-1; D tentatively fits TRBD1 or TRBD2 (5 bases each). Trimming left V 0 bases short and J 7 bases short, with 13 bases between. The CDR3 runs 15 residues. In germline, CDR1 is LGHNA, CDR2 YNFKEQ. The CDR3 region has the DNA TGTGCCAGCAGCCAAGACCAGGGAAGAGGGAATGAGCAGTTCTTC. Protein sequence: CASSQDQGRGNEQFF.

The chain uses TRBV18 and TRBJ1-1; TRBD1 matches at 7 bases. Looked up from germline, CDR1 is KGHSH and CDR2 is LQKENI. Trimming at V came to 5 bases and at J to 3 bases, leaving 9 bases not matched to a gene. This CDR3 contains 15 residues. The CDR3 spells CASSEGTGVDTEAFF. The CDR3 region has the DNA TGTGCCAGCTCAGAGGGAACAGGGGTCGACACTGAAGCTTTCTTT.

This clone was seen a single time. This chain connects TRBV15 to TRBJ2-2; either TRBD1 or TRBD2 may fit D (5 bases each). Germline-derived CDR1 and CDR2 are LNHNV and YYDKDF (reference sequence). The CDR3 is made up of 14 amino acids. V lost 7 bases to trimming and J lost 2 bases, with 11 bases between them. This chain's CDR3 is CATKGTANTGELFF. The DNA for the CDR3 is TGTGCCACCAAGGGGACCGCAAACACCGGGGAGCTGTTTTTT. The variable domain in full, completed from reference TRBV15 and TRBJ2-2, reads DAMVIQNPRYQVTQFGKPVTLSCSQTLNHNVMYWYQQKSSQAPKLLFHYYDKDFNNEADTPDNFQSRRPNTSFCFLDIRSPGLGDTAMYLCATKGTANTGELFFGEGSRLTVL.

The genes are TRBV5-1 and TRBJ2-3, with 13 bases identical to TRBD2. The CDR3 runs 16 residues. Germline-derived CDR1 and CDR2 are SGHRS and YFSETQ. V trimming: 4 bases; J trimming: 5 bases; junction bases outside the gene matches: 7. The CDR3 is CASSAGLAGAIDTQYF. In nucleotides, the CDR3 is TGCGCCAGCAGCGCCGGACTAGCGGGAGCTATAGATACGCAGTATTTT.

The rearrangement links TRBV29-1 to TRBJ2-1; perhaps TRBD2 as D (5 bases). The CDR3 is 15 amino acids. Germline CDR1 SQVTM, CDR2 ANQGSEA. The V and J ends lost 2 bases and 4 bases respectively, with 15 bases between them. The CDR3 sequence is CSVESASTTYNEQFF. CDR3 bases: TGCAGCGTTGAATCGGCTTCGACTACGTACAATGAGCAGTTCTTC.

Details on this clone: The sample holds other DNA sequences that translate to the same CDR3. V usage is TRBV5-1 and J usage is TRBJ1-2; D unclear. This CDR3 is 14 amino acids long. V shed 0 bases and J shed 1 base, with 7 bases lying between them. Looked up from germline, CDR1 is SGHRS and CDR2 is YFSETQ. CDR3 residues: CASSLVAGNYGYTF. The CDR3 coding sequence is TGCGCCAGCAGCTTGGTAGCCGGTAACTATGGCTACACCTTC.

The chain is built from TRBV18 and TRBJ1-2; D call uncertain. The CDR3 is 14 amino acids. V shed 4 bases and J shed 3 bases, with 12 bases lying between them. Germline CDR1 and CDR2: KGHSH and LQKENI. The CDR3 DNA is TGTGCCAGCTCACTCTTCTCAGAAGACTATGGCTACACCTTC. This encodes CASSLFSEDYGYTF.

The CDR3: CASSLDRPSSYTF. CDR3 sequence (DNA): TGTGCCAGCAGCTTAGACAGGCCCAGTAGCTACACCTTC. The chain uses TRBV7-2 and TRBJ1-2, with D tentatively TRBD1 (5 bases). Germline V gene lookup returns CDR1 SGHTA and CDR2 FQGNSA. Trimming took off 1 base at V and 9 bases at J, with 12 bases between the two ends. The CDR3 covers 13 residues.

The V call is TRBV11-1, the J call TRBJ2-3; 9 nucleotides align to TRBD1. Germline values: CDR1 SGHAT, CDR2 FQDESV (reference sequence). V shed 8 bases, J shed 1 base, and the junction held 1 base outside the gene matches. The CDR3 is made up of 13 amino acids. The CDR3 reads CASRDRGTDTQYF. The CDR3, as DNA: TGTGCCAGCCGGGACAGGGGCACAGATACGCAGTATTTT.

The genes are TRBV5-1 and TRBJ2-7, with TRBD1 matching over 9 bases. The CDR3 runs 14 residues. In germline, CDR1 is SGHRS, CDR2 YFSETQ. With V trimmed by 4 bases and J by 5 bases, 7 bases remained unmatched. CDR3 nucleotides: TGCGCCAGCAGCCCCCGACAGGGGGGCAACGAGCAGTACTTC. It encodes CASSPRQGGNEQYF.

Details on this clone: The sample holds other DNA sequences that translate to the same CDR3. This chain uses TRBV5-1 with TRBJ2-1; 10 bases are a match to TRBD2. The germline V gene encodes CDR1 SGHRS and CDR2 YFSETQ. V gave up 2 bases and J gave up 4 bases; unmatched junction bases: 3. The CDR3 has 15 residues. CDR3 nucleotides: TGCGCCAGCAGCTTTACTAGCGGGACGTACAATGAGCAGTTCTTC. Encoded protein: CASSFTSGTYNEQFF.

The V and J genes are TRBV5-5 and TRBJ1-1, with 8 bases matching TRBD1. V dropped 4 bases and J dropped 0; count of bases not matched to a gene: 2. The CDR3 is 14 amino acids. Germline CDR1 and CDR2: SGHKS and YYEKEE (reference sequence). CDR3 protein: CASSTGQVNTEAFF. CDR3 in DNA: TGTGCCAGCAGCACGGGACAGGTGAACACTGAAGCTTTCTTT.

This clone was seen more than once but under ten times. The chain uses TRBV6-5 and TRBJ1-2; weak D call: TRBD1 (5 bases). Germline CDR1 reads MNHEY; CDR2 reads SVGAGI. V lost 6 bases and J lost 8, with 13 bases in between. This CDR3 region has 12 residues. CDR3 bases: TGTGCCAGCAGCCTCCGGGGGATCGGCTACACCTTC. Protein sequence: CASSLRGIGYTF.

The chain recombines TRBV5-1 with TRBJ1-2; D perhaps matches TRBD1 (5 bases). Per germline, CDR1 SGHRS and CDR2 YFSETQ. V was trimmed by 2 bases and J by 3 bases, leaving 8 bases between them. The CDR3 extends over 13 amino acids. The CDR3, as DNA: TGCGCCAGCAGCTTCGAGACAGACTATGGCTACACCTTC. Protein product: CASSFETDYGYTF.

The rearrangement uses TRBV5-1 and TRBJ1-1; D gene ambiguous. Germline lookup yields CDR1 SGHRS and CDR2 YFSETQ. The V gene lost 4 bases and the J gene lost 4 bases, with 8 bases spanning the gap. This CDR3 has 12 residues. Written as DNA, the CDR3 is TGCGCCAGCAGCCCCCCCGCCACTGAAGCTTTCTTT. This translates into CASSPPATEAFF. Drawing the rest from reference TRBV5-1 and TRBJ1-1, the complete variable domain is KAGVTQTPRYLIKTRGQQVTLSCSPISGHRSVSWYQQTPGQGLQFLFEYFSETQRNKGNFPGRFSGRQFSNSRSEMNVSTLELGDSALYLCASSPPATEAFFGQGTRLTVV.

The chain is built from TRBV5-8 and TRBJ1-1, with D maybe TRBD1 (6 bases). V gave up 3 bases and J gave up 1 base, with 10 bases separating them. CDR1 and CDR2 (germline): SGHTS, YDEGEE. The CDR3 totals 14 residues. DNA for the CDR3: TGTGCCAGCAGCTCACGACAGGCGAACACTGAAGCTTTCTTT. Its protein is CASSSRQANTEAFF.

The DNA for the CDR3 is TGCGCCAGCAGCTTGGCCGGGACTAAGCAAGAGACCCAGTACTTC. Amino acids: CASSLAGTKQETQYF. V and J are TRBV5-1 and TRBJ2-5; TRBD2 matches 7 bases. V lost 0 bases and J lost 2; bases outside the gene matches: 4. Germline assignment: CDR1 SGHRS and CDR2 YFSETQ. CDR3 length: 15 residues.

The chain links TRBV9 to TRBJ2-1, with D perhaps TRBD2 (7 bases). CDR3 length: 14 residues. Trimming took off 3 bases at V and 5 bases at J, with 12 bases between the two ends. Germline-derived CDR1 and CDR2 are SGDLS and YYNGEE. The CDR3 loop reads CASSGGGANNEQFF. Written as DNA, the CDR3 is TGTGCCAGCAGCGGAGGGGGGGCAAACAATGAGCAGTTCTTC.

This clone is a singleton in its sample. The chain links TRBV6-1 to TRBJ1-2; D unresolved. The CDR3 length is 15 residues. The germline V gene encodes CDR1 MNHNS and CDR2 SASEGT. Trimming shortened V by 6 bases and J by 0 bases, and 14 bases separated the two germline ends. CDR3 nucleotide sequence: TGTGCCAGCAGGGATACAGAAAGAGCTAACTATGGCTACACCTTC. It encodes CASRDTERANYGYTF.